The clone carrying this T cell receptor (beta chain) was found many times. As yet, its antigen is unknown. The time point was: technical triplicate 2. 2 million unsorted PBMCs were stored in RNAlater at -80 °C before RNA extraction. These data come from a study of neurological immune-mediated disorders. Study-wide results and caveats: HTLV-1-associated myelopathy had the most TCR clonal expansion, and multiple sclerosis had the least, less than healthy controls.

Deletions cut 0 bases from V and 10 bases from J, with 14 bases between. This CDR3 is built from 15 residues. In germline, CDR1 is SGHRS, CDR2 YFSETQ. With 10-nucleotide random UMIs included, cDNA was synthesized by 5'RACE. Every sequencing run produced over 180 million TCR-beta sequences, and the sequences from any one run covered 15-18 subjects. TCRdb reanalysed the 5' RACE reads using MiXCR and keeps one entry per CDR3 protein. This table has roughly 57,000 distinct CDR3 sequences, around 24% appearing once. The J gene is TRBJ1-6, the V gene TRBV5-1; no clear D. The sequence was collected from a man aged 55 to 70 with HTLV-1-associated myelopathy (HAM/TSP). Sequenced: PBMCs. CDR3 sequence reads: CASSLADWYGSPLHF. CDR3 nucleotide sequence: TGCGCCAGCAGCTTGGCCGATTGGTACGGATCACCCCTCCACTTT.